This is a list of T cell receptor beta chains from one sample in a study of cytomegalovirus exposure and HLA in healthy donors. Here immunoSEQ multiplex PCR was the method, and the copy in TCRdb shows in-frame clones only, minus some. The table includes over 130,000 clones, roughly 87% detected once. Sequencing was done on a sample of PBMCs. The receptors derive from a middle-aged woman in good health and CMV-seronegative. Each CDR3 is given with its conserved first and last residue. The D gene is left open where the match is weak. Size is stated for part of the rows, as once, few or many counts, or as a class when the clone is expanded.

V	J	D	size	CDR3	DNA
TRBV6-1	TRBJ2-7	TRBD2	.	CASGLAAHEQYF	TGTGCCAGCGGACTAGCAGCCCACGAGCAGTACTTC
TRBV11-3	TRBJ2-2	.	.	CASRERTVANTGELFF	TGTGCCAGCAGGGAGCGGACAGTCGCGAACACCGGGGAGCTGTTTTTT
TRBV7-9	TRBJ2-3	TRBD2	.	CASSLRAGATDTQYF	TGTGCCAGCAGCTTACGGGCGGGAGCCACAGATACGCAGTATTTT
TRBV6-5	TRBJ1-4	.	few	CASSEGGVDEKLFF	TGTGCCAGCAGTGAGGGAGGGGTGGATGAAAAACTGTTTTTT
TRBV30	TRBJ2-5	.	.	CAWSGLSRVVGETQYF	TGTGCCTGGAGTGGGCTCAGCAGGGTAGTTGGGGAGACCCAGTACTTC
TRBV5-6	TRBJ2-3	.	.	CASSLFLQGTITDTQYF	TGTGCCAGCAGCTTGTTCCTTCAGGGTACCATCACAGATACGCAGTATTTT
TRBV6-6	TRBJ2-7	TRBD1	once	CASSPTGGGISYEQYF	TGTGCCAGCAGTCCGACAGGGGGGGGCATTTCCTACGAGCAGTACTTC
TRBV29-1	TRBJ1-3	.	.	CSVEDILGNTIYF	TGCAGCGTTGAGGACATACTTGGAAACACCATATATTTT
TRBV21-1	TRBJ1-1	.	.	CASSNLDFYTEAFF	TGTGCCAGCAGCAATTTGGACTTCTACACTGAAGCTTTCTTT
TRBV18	TRBJ2-3	.	few	CASSPTGLEVDTQYF	TGTGCCAGCTCGCCTACAGGGCTCGAAGTGGATACGCAGTATTTT
TRBV7-9	TRBJ2-5	TRBD2	.	CASSSRTSGKEETQYF	TGTGCCAGCAGCTCTAGGACTAGCGGGAAGGAGGAGACCCAGTACTTC
TRBV30	TRBJ2-1	TRBD2	.	CAWSVGTNYNEQFF	TGTGCCTGGAGTGTGGGGACTAACTACAATGAGCAGTTCTTC
TRBV7-8	TRBJ2-1	TRBD2	.	CASSPLSGRAHNEQFF	TGTGCCAGCAGCCCCCTAAGCGGGAGGGCCCACAATGAGCAGTTCTTC
TRBV27	TRBJ2-6	TRBD1	.	CASRPRQGEANVLTF	TGTGCCAGCAGACCGAGACAGGGGGAGGCCAACGTCCTGACTTTC
TRBV2	TRBJ1-1	.	few	CASSEARQAEAFF	TGTGCCAGCAGTGAAGCGCGTCAGGCGGAAGCTTTCTTT
TRBV7-6	TRBJ2-5	.	.	CASSFSGFETQYF	TGTGCCAGCAGCTTCTCGGGTTTTGAGACCCAGTACTTC
TRBV28	TRBJ2-7	.	.	CASSPGSIPYEQYF	TGTGCCAGCAGCCCCGGGTCTATTCCCTACGAGCAGTACTTC
TRBV11-3	TRBJ2-6	.	.	CASSSTGKGANVLTF	TGTGCCAGCAGCTCAACAGGGAAGGGGGCCAACGTCCTGACTTTC
TRBV5-4	TRBJ2-3	.	.	CASSPGGDRITDTQYF	TGTGCCAGCAGCCCCGGCGGGGACCGGATCACAGATACGCAGTATTTT
TRBV6-5	TRBJ1-2	TRBD1	.	CASRDRGANYGYTF	TGTGCCAGCAGAGACAGGGGAGCTAACTATGGCTACACCTTC
TRBV6-1	TRBJ1-4	.	.	CASSDPLSRWGGHEKLFF	TGTGCCAGCAGTGATCCCCTTTCAAGGTGGGGAGGGCATGAAAAACTGTTTTTT
TRBV29-1	TRBJ2-2	.	.	CSVVSDTGELFF	TGCAGCGTTGTGTCCGACACCGGGGAGCTGTTTTTT
TRBV7-9	TRBJ1-6	.	.	CASSSGLSSYNSPLHF	TGTGCCAGCAGCTCAGGATTGAGCTCCTATAATTCACCCCTCCACTTT
TRBV11-3	TRBJ2-1	.	.	CASSLQGRSSYNEQFF	TGTGCCAGCAGCTTACAGGGAAGAAGCTCCTACAATGAGCAGTTCTTC
TRBV2	TRBJ2-3	.	.	CATSMVEDTQYF	TGTGCCACCAGCATGGTGGAGGATACGCAGTATTTT
TRBV7-9	TRBJ1-2	.	.	CSSSLSLGQAGGYTF	TGTTCCAGCAGCTTATCTCTTGGGCAGGCTGGAGGCTACACCTTC
TRBV9	TRBJ2-2	TRBD1	.	CASSLQGAYTGELFF	TGTGCCAGCAGCCTACAGGGGGCTTACACCGGGGAGCTGTTTTTT
TRBV6-6	TRBJ2-5	.	.	CASTGTPETQYF	TGTGCCAGCACTGGGACTCCAGAGACCCAGTACTTC
TRBV7-9	TRBJ1-2	.	.	CSSSLYGNYGYTF	TGTTCCAGCAGCTTATACGGGAACTATGGCTACACCTTC
TRBV7-9	TRBJ2-1	.	.	CASSPTSLAYNEQFF	TGTGCCAGCAGCCCAACTAGCCTCGCCTACAATGAGCAGTTCTTC
TRBV30	TRBJ1-5	.	.	CAWSTTGSQPQHF	TGTGCCTGGAGTACAACAGGGAGTCAGCCCCAGCATTTT
TRBV7-9	TRBJ2-5	TRBD2	.	CASSFQREGKETQYF	TGTGCCAGCAGCTTTCAGCGGGAGGGAAAAGAGACCCAGTACTTC
TRBV7-9	TRBJ1-1	.	.	CSSSLAAGANTEAFF	TGTTCCAGCAGCTTAGCGGCGGGGGCGAACACTGAAGCTTTCTTT
TRBV7-8	TRBJ2-2	.	.	CASSLVVAAANTGELFF	TGTGCCAGCAGCTTAGTTGTGGCGGCTGCGAACACCGGGGAGCTGTTTTTT
TRBV5-5	TRBJ2-7	TRBD2	.	CASSFATSGEQYF	TGTGCCAGCAGCTTCGCGACTAGCGGCGAGCAGTACTTC
TRBV11-2	TRBJ2-1	TRBD2	.	CASSLDFTSGRNEQFF	TGTGCCAGCAGCTTAGATTTTACTAGCGGGAGGAATGAGCAGTTCTTC
TRBV2	TRBJ2-1	.	.	CASSASGDNEQFF	TGTGCCAGCAGTGCCTCGGGGGACAATGAGCAGTTCTTC
TRBV7-9	TRBJ2-2	TRBD2	.	CASSFWRGGNTGELFF	TGTGCCAGCAGCTTCTGGCGGGGGGGAAACACCGGGGAGCTGTTTTTT
TRBV6-5	TRBJ1-4	.	.	CASSYSSYSGELFF	TGTGCCAGCAGTTACTCATCCTACTCCGGGGAACTGTTTTTT
TRBV6-5	TRBJ1-1	.	.	CASSYAGDTEAFF	TGTGCCAGCAGTTACGCAGGGGACACTGAAGCTTTCTTT
TRBV5-4	TRBJ2-7	.	few	CASSLFHSSLEQYF	TGTGCCAGCAGCTTGTTCCATAGCTCGCTCGAGCAGTACTTC
TRBV19	TRBJ1-5	.	.	CASSISDSRSNQPQHF	TGTGCCAGTAGTATATCGGACAGTCGAAGCAATCAGCCCCAGCATTTT
TRBV28	TRBJ1-2	.	.	CASSRGGYTF	TGTGCCAGCAGCAGGGGCGGGTACACCTTC
TRBV10-3	TRBJ1-2	.	.	CAISESGRSGYGYTF	TGTGCCATCAGTGAGTCGGGCCGATCCGGCTATGGCTACACCTTC
TRBV19	TRBJ1-1	.	few	CASSISAGIMNTEAFF	TGTGCCAGTAGTATCTCCGCGGGGATCATGAACACTGAAGCTTTCTTT
TRBV9	TRBJ2-2	TRBD1	.	CASSVDRGTGELFF	TGTGCCAGCAGCGTAGACAGGGGGACCGGGGAGCTGTTTTTT
TRBV7-9	TRBJ2-3	.	.	CASSLFALGTDTQYF	TGTGCCAGCAGCTTATTTGCACTAGGGACAGATACGCAGTATTTT
TRBV11-1	TRBJ1-2	TRBD1	once	CASSSGQGNGYGCTF	TGTGCCAGCAGCTCAGGACAGGGGAACGGCTATGGCTGCACCTTC
TRBV19	TRBJ2-2	.	.	CASRKGAGELFF	TGTGCCAGTAGAAAGGGGGCCGGGGAGCTGTTTTTT
TRBV11-2	TRBJ1-3	.	once	CASSLATGRKDGNTIYF	TGTGCCAGCAGCTTAGCGACGGGGAGAAAGGACGGAAACACCATATATTTT
TRBV29-1	TRBJ2-1	.	.	CSVDRDPYNEQFF	TGCAGCGTTGACAGGGATCCCTACAATGAGCAGTTCTTC
TRBV7-2	TRBJ1-1	TRBD1	once	CASSEYRGTEAFF	TGTGCCAGCAGCGAATACAGGGGAACTGAAGCTTTCTTT
TRBV29-1	TRBJ2-7	.	.	CSVSGASYEQYF	TGCAGCGTTTCAGGGGCCTCCTACGAGCAGTACTTC
TRBV30	TRBJ1-4	.	.	CAWMGDNFGELFF	TGTGCCTGGATGGGGGACAACTTTGGAGAACTGTTTTTT
TRBV6-5	TRBJ2-7	.	.	CASSSRGTFSYEQYF	TGTGCCAGCAGTAGCAGGGGAACCTTCTCCTACGAGCAGTACTTC
TRBV7-9	TRBJ2-7	.	.	CASGQGGDEQYF	TGTGCCAGTGGACAGGGAGGGGACGAGCAGTACTTC
TRBV5-1	TRBJ2-1	TRBD2	.	CASSDKGGAGVFYEQFF	TGCGCCAGCAGCGATAAGGGAGGAGCGGGAGTGTTCTATGAGCAGTTCTTC
TRBV7-9	TRBJ1-2	.	.	CASSLGQGLEANYGYTF	TGTGCCAGCAGCTTAGGGCAAGGCCTAGAGGCTAACTATGGCTACACCTTC
TRBV2	TRBJ1-2	.	.	CASSDPLGDFYGYTF	TGTGCCAGCAGCGACCCCCTCGGGGACTTCTATGGCTACACCTTC